The next 25 T cell receptor beta chains were all read from a single sample in a study of CD8 T cells in Susac syndrome. It was with random hexamers that roughly 0.45 to 1 ug RNA was reverse transcribed. TCRdb fed the immunoSEQ multiplex PCR reads into MiXCR, producing one record per CDR3 protein. The table lists tens of thousands of distinct CDR3 sequences, around 94% of them singletons, with 0.26% in the top ten. Sequenced sample: CD8+ T cells from PBMCs. These receptor sequences come from a human donor in good health.

The chain is built from TRBV27 and TRBJ2-1; D might be TRBD2 (6 bases). Per the germline V gene, CDR1 is MNHEY and CDR2 is SMNVEV (reference sequence). CDR3 size: 15 residues. Deletions cut 0 bases from V and 3 bases from J, with 9 bases between. The CDR3 DNA is TGTGCCAGCAGTTTATCGGGAGGCTACTACAATGAGCAGTTCTTC. The encoded protein is CASSLSGGYYNEQFF.

This clonotype showed up just a few times. The J gene is TRBJ2-7, the V gene TRBV6-1, with D uncertain. The CDR3 consists of 13 residues. V shed 3 bases and J shed 0 bases, with 6 bases lying between them. Germline lookup yields CDR1 MNHNS and CDR2 SASEGT. The CDR3 reads CASSEGSSYEQYF. DNA of the CDR3: TGTGCCAGCAGTGAGGGTAGCTCCTACGAGCAGTACTTC.

The rearrangement links TRBV27 to TRBJ2-7; the match to TRBD2 covers 7 bases. Trimming cost V 6 bases and J 6 bases; bases outside gene matches: 8. The CDR3 is 13 residues long. Germline CDR1 MNHEY, CDR2 SMNVEV (reference sequence). CDR3 loop: CASSQSGVSEQYF. CDR3 in DNA: TGTGCCAGCAGCCAAAGCGGGGTCTCCGAGCAGTACTTC.

This clonotype showed up just once. The gene calls are TRBV27 and TRBJ1-1; possible D gene TRBD1, 6 bases. V lost 3 bases and J lost 6, with 14 bases in between. The germline CDR1 and CDR2 sequences are MNHEY and SMNVEV (reference sequence). This CDR3 has 14 residues. CDR3 sequence: CASSFTGGSAEAFF. The CDR3 DNA follows: TGTGCCAGCAGTTTTACGGGGGGCTCCGCTGAAGCTTTCTTT.

The J gene is TRBJ2-3, the V gene TRBV12-3 or TRBV12-4; maybe TRBD2 (6 bases). This CDR3 comprises 15 residues. The V and J ends lost 6 bases and 2 bases respectively, with 15 bases between them. In DNA, the CDR3 is TGTGCCAGCAGGGCCTCTAGCGCCCACACAGATACGCAGTATTTT. As protein: CASRASSAHTDTQYF.

The DNA of the CDR3 is TGTGCCAGCATTTGGCGGGGGCCCGGCCGTCCGGATACGCAGTATTTT. Protein: CASIWRGPGRPDTQYF. The genes are TRBV6-2 or TRBV6-3 and TRBJ2-3, with D possibly being TRBD2 (7 bases). The CDR3 length is 16 residues. V was trimmed by 7 bases and J by 6 bases, leaving 23 bases between them. Germline lookup yields CDR1 MNHEY and CDR2 SVGEGT.

The rearrangement joins TRBV28 to TRBJ2-7; tentatively, D is TRBD1 (5 bases). Germline assignment: CDR1 MDHEN and CDR2 SYDVKM. The CDR3 is made up of 12 amino acids. The germline V and J ends were trimmed by 4 bases and 2 bases, with 6 bases remaining between them. The CDR3 here is CASSYRTYEQYF. In nucleotides, the CDR3 is TGTGCCAGCAGTTACAGGACCTACGAGCAGTACTTC.

The sample holds one count of this clonotype. The chain carries TRBV23-1 and TRBJ2-1; D perhaps matches TRBD1 (9 bases). TRBV23-1 is an ORF; its function is uncertain. Trimming cost V 4 bases and J 6 bases, with 40 bases left between them. This CDR3 is built from 23 residues. The CDR3, as DNA: TGCGCCAGCAGTCTGACAGGGGGAGGGTACCCCGACAAGCGGGAGTTATTTCCCAATGAGCAGTTCTTC. It encodes CASSLTGGGYPDKRELFPNEQFF.

J is TRBJ1-5 and V is TRBV4-1; D is ambiguous. This CDR3 contains 12 residues. Trimming pared 1 base from V and 8 bases from J, leaving 6 bases between. Germline V gene sequence: CDR1 MGHRA, CDR2 YSYEKL. CDR3 residues: CASSQGAEPQHF. The CDR3 DNA follows: TGCGCCAGCAGCCAAGGGGCGGAGCCCCAGCATTTT.

J is TRBJ2-7 and V is TRBV7-2; D may be TRBD1 or TRBD2 (6 bases each). V lost 11 bases and J 2 bases, leaving 16 bases between the germline ends. CDR3 length equals 13 residues. The germline V gene encodes CDR1 SGHTA and CDR2 FQGNSA. The CDR3 DNA reads TGTGCCTCGGGGGCCGACCCCGCCTACGAGCAGTACTTC. Its translation is CASGADPAYEQYF.

V is TRBV27 and J is TRBJ1-2, with 10 bases identical to TRBD1. The V segment lost 6 bases and the J segment 0 bases; nucleotides outside the gene matches: 7. CDR3 length: 16 amino acids. Germline loops: CDR1 MNHEY, CDR2 SMNVEV (reference sequence). The DNA for the CDR3 is TGTGCCAGCAGGTCCCAAGACAGGGGGCCTAACTATGGCTACACCTTC. Translation: CASRSQDRGPNYGYTF.

CDR3 DNA: TGTGCCAGCGAGGGTGCGGGCCCAGAGACCCAGTACTTC. The encoded protein is CASEGAGPETQYF. J is TRBJ2-5 and V is TRBV6-6; a weak D match, TRBD2 (5 bases). The CDR3 is 13 amino acids. Germline V gives CDR1 MNHNY, CDR2 SVGAGI (reference sequence). V dropped 8 bases and J dropped 4 bases, with 14 bases sitting between them.

V and J are TRBV18 and TRBJ2-7, with D maybe TRBD2 (7 bases). Trimming removed 4 bases from V and 6 bases from J, with 13 bases in between. Germline V gene lookup returns CDR1 KGHSH and CDR2 LQKENI. This CDR3 has 13 residues. CDR3 region: CASSLLGGREQYV. In DNA, the CDR3 is TGTGCCAGCTCACTCTTGGGGGGGCGCGAGCAGTACGTC.

The gene calls are TRBV9 and TRBJ2-1; TRBD2 agrees at 7 bases. V gave up 0 bases and J gave up 4 bases; unmatched junction bases: 1. Germline V gene lookup returns CDR1 SGDLS and CDR2 YYNGEE. The CDR3 covers 14 residues. In nucleotides, the CDR3 is TGTGCCAGCAGCGTAGTAGCGGGTTACAATGAGCAGTTCTTC. Amino acid sequence: CASSVVAGYNEQFF.

This clonotype was seen more than once but under ten times. V gene TRBV7-2 combines with J gene TRBJ2-3, with TRBD2 matching 8 bases. Germline V gene lookup returns CDR1 SGHTA and CDR2 FQGNSA. J was trimmed by 4 bases and V by 2 bases; bases with no gene match: 8. There are 16 residues in the CDR3. CDR3 nucleotide sequence: TGTGCCAGCAGCTTAAACTTCGGGAGGGCAGCAGATACGCAGTATTTT. Its translation is CASSLNFGRAADTQYF. Based on the CDR3 plus reference TRBV7-2 and TRBJ2-3, the full variable domain is GAGVSQSPSNKVTEKGKDVELRCDPISGHTALYWYRQSLGQGLEFLIYFQGNSAPDKSGLPSDRFSAERTGGSVSTLTIQRTQQEDSAVYLCASSLNFGRAADTQYFGPGTRLTVL.

J is TRBJ1-1 and V is TRBV7-9, with 8 bases lining up with TRBD1. Germline values: CDR1 SEHNR, CDR2 FQNEAQ (reference sequence). The CDR3 covers 14 residues. V was clipped by 5 bases and J by 4 bases; unmatched bases: 6. CDR3 in amino acids: CASSIGQGGTEAFF. In DNA form, the CDR3 reads TGTGCCAGCAGCATCGGACAGGGCGGCACTGAAGCTTTCTTT.

This chain uses TRBV7-2 with TRBJ2-7; no clear D gene. Trimming removed 2 bases at V and 3 bases at J, with 8 bases between. CDR3 length: 13 amino acids. Germline V gene lookup returns CDR1 SGHTA and CDR2 FQGNSA. The CDR3 sequence is CASSLSDGYEQYF. The CDR3 DNA is TGTGCCAGCAGCTTATCGGACGGCTACGAGCAGTACTTC.

In this sample, this clonotype turned up a few times. The chain combines TRBV5-5 with TRBJ2-7, with 9 positions matching TRBD1. This CDR3 has 14 residues. V dropped 4 bases and J dropped 4; count of bases not matched to a gene: 6. The germline gives CDR1 SGHKS, CDR2 YYEKEE (reference sequence). CDR3 sequence: CASSVSGQGYEQYV. The CDR3 bases are TGTGCCAGCAGCGTATCCGGACAGGGGTACGAGCAGTACGTC.

The rearrangement links TRBV27 to TRBJ2-2, with 10 bases identical to TRBD1. The V gene's germline CDR1 is MNHEY and CDR2 SMNVEV (reference sequence). With 7 bases clipped from V and 5 bases from J, the junction kept 7 bases outside the gene matches. The CDR3 extends over 15 amino acids. The CDR3 DNA sequence: TGTGCCAGCAATCCTGGACAGGGGGGGACCGGGGAGCTGTTTTTT. Translating gives CASNPGQGGTGELFF.

The J gene is TRBJ2-1, the V gene TRBV7-9; maybe TRBD2 (8 bases). CDR1 and CDR2 (germline): SEHNR, FQNEAQ (reference sequence). The CDR3 sequence is 18 residues long. V dropped 5 bases and J dropped 12 bases, with 32 bases sitting between them. CDR3 sequence: CASSARDRLAGPAGGQFF. The CDR3 DNA sequence: TGTGCCAGCAGCGCCCGGGACAGATTAGCGGGACCGGCGGGGGGGCAGTTCTTC.

This chain joins TRBV5-1 and TRBJ2-7; maybe TRBD1 (6 bases). V lost 0 bases and J 6 bases, leaving 16 bases between the germline ends. The V gene's germline CDR1 is SGHRS and CDR2 YFSETQ. CDR3 length: 15 residues. The CDR3 spells CASSLGWGQYGEQYF. In DNA, the CDR3 is TGCGCCAGCAGCTTGGGCTGGGGGCAATATGGCGAGCAGTACTTC.

V gene TRBV4-1 combines with J gene TRBJ1-2; no clear D. CDR1 is MGHRA and CDR2 is YSYEKL in the germline V gene. V was clipped by 1 base and J by 0 bases, with 3 bases between them. The CDR3 spans 13 residues. The CDR3 sequence is CASSQAPNYGYTF. CDR3 DNA sequence: TGCGCCAGCAGCCAAGCCCCTAACTATGGCTACACCTTC.

The J gene is TRBJ1-4, the V gene TRBV27; D call uncertain. V lost 8 bases and J lost 5, with 18 bases in between. Germline V gene lookup returns CDR1 MNHEY and CDR2 SMNVEV (reference sequence). This CDR3 comprises 15 residues. Here the CDR3 DNA reads TGTGCCAGCGCTCTGATCCGGGATCTCAATGAAAAACTGTTTTTT. Translating gives CASALIRDLNEKLFF.

The rearrangement links TRBV4-3 to TRBJ2-3; 10 bases match TRBD2. V shed 0 bases and J 1 base; nucleotides not matched to a gene: 7. The length of the CDR3 is 18 residues. Germline CDR1 is LGHNA and CDR2 is YSLEER. As DNA, the CDR3 is TGCGCCAGCAGCCAAGATCTTAGCCTAGCGGGGGGCACAGATACGCAGTATTTT. Translating it yields CASSQDLSLAGGTDTQYF.

V is TRBV12-3 or TRBV12-4 and J is TRBJ2-5; tentatively, D is TRBD1 (5 bases). Trimming cost V 3 bases and J 0 bases, with 8 bases left between them. This CDR3 has 14 amino acids. The CDR3 protein is CASSFKGYQETQYF. The CDR3 nucleotides read TGTGCCAGCAGTTTTAAGGGGTACCAAGAGACCCAGTACTTC.